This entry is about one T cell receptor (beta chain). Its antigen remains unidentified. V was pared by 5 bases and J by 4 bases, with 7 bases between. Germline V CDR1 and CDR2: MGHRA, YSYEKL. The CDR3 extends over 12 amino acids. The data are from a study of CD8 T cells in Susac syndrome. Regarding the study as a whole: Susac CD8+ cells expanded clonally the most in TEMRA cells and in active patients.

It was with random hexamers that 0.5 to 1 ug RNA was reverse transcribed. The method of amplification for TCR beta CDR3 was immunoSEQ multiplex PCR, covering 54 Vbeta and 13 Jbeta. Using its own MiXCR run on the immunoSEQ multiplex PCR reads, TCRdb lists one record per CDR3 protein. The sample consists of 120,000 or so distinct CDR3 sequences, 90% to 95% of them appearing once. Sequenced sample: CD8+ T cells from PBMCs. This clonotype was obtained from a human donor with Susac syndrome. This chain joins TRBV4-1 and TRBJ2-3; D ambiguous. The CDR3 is CASSEMADTQYF. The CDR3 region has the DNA TGCGCCAGCAGCGAGATGGCAGATACGCAGTATTTT.